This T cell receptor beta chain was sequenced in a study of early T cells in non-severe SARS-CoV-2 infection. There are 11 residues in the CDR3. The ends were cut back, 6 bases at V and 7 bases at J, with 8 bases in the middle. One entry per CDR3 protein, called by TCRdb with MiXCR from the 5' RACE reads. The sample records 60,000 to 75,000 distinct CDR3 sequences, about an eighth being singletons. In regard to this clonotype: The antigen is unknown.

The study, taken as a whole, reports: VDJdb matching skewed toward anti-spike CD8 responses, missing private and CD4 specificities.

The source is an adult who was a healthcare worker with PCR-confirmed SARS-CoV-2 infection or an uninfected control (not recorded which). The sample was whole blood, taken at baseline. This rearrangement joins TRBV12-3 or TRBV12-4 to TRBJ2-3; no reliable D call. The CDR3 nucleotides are TGTGCCAGCAGCGACTTGAATACGCAGTATTTT. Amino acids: CASSDLNTQYF.